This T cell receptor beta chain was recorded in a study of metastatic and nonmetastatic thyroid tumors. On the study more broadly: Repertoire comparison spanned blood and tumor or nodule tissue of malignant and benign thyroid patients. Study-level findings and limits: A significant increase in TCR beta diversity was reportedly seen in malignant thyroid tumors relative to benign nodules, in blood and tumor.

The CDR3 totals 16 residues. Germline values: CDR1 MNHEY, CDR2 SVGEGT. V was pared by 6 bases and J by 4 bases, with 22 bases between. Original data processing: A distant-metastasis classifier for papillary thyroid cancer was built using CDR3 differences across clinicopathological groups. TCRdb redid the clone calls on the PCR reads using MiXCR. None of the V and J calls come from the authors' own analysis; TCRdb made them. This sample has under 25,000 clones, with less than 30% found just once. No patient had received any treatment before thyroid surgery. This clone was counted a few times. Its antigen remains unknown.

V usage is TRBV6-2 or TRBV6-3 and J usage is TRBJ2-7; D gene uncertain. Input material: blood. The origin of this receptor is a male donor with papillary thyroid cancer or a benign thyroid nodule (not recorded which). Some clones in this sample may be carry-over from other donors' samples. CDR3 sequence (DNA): TGTGCCAGCAGCCCCTCTGGCACTATTTTCGGTTACGAGCAGTACTTC. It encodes CASSPSGTIFGYEQYF.